Presented here are 28 T cell receptor beta chains from one specimen sequenced in a study of early T cells in non-severe SARS-CoV-2 infection. TCRdb ran MiXCR on the 5' RACE reads and lists one entry per CDR3 protein. The sample lists more than 50,000 distinct CDR3 sequences, approximately 12% seen once, with around 2.6% in the top ten. The source material was whole blood, sampled at baseline. These receptors were taken from an adult who was a healthcare worker with PCR-confirmed SARS-CoV-2 infection or an uninfected control (not recorded which).

The chain links TRBV7-9 to TRBJ1-4, with 8 bases fitting TRBD1. V lost 6 bases, J lost 6 bases, and 0 bases stayed unmatched. Germline CDR1 SEHNR, CDR2 FQNEAQ (reference sequence). The CDR3 runs to 12 residues. The CDR3 reads CASRDRDEKLFF. The CDR3 bases are TGTGCCAGCAGGGACAGGGATGAAAAACTGTTTTTT.

This clonotype was picked up a small number of times. This chain connects TRBV27 to TRBJ2-3; D gene unclear. The CDR3 covers 12 residues. Trimming took 6 bases from V and 3 from J, leaving 7 bases between them. CDR1 MNHEY and CDR2 SMNVEV come from the germline V gene (reference sequence). CDR3 nucleotide sequence: TGTGCCAGCAGCCACGGAACAGATACGCAGTATTTT. This encodes CASSHGTDTQYF.

This clonotype appeared a few times. The chain combines TRBV7-9 with TRBJ2-3, with 8 bases fitting TRBD1. J was trimmed by 8 bases and V by 5 bases; bases with no gene match: 3. The CDR3 consists of 12 residues. Looked up from germline, CDR1 is SEHNR and CDR2 is FQNEAQ (reference sequence). The DNA for the CDR3 is TGTGCCAGCAGCGCCGGACAGGGTACGCAGTATTTT. It codes for CASSAGQGTQYF.

This clonotype was picked up many times. This rearrangement joins TRBV18 to TRBJ1-2; possible D gene TRBD1, 5 bases. Germline CDR1 and CDR2: KGHSH and LQKENI. The CDR3 covers 16 residues. V was shortened by 3 bases and J by 3 bases, with 17 bases between the two germline ends. For the CDR3, the DNA is TGTGCCAGCTCACCGGGACGCTCAACCTCAGACTATGGCTACACCTTC. It specifies CASSPGRSTSDYGYTF.

The rearrangement joins TRBV4-1 to TRBJ2-2; a weak D match, TRBD2 (6 bases). This CDR3 has 12 residues. V shed 9 bases and J shed 3 bases, with 8 bases lying between them. From germline, CDR1 is MGHRA and CDR2 YSYEKL. DNA for the CDR3: TGCGCCAGTCGGAGGGACACCGGGGAGCTGTTTTTT. Protein product: CASRRDTGELFF.

This clonotype was picked up a small number of times. The rearrangement uses TRBV11-3 and TRBJ2-1; D is perhaps TRBD2 (7 bases). Germline values: CDR1 SGHNT, CDR2 YENEEA. This CDR3 comprises 16 residues. V gave up 5 bases and J gave up 4 bases, with 18 bases separating them. The CDR3 region is CASSPTGGRLYNEQFF. The DNA of the CDR3 is TGTGCCAGCAGCCCGACGGGGGGCCGACTATACAATGAGCAGTTCTTC.

The rearrangement joins TRBV28 to TRBJ2-7; possibly TRBD1 for D (6 bases). V lost 10 bases and J 0 bases, leaving 16 bases between the germline ends. The CDR3 has 14 amino acids. Germline V lookup: CDR1 MDHEN, CDR2 SYDVKM. CDR3 in amino acids: CATSGGGSSYEQYF. The CDR3 nucleotides are TGTGCCACCTCTGGGGGCGGAAGCTCCTACGAGCAGTACTTC.

This CDR3 is CSVEDLSGKTGELFF. Written as DNA, the CDR3 is TGCAGCGTTGAAGATCTTAGCGGGAAAACCGGGGAGCTGTTTTTT. The chain carries TRBV29-1 and TRBJ2-2; 8 nucleotides line up with TRBD2. The CDR3 spans 15 residues. Germline loops: CDR1 SQVTM, CDR2 ANQGSEA. With V trimmed by 0 bases and J by 5 bases, 5 bases remained unmatched.

The chain recombines TRBV28 with TRBJ2-7; 9 nucleotides align to TRBD2. The ends lost 1 base at V and 2 bases at J; junction bases unmatched: 6. The CDR3 spans 16 residues. Germline V lookup: CDR1 MDHEN, CDR2 SYDVKM. DNA for the CDR3: TGTGCCAGCAGTTTATTCTTGGCGGGAGGGCCCTACGAGCAGTACTTC. Translation gives CASSLFLAGGPYEQYF. The full variable domain, completed using reference TRBV28 and TRBJ2-7, is DVKVTQSSRYLVKRTGEKVFLECVQDMDHENMFWYRQDPGLGLRLIYFSYDVKMKEKGDIPEGYSVSREKKERFSLILESASTNQTSMYLCASSLFLAGGPYEQYFGPGTRLTVT.

The chain joins TRBV7-9 to TRBJ2-5, with D possibly TRBD1 on 6 matching bases. Germline loops: CDR1 SEHNR, CDR2 FQNEAQ (reference sequence). The CDR3 totals 14 residues. V was trimmed by 5 bases and J by 0 bases, leaving 10 bases between them. This chain's CDR3 is CASSPYRDQETQYF. CDR3 in DNA: TGTGCCAGCAGCCCATACAGGGACCAAGAGACCCAGTACTTC.

This clonotype was recorded once. This chain uses TRBV12-3 or TRBV12-4 with TRBJ2-7; 8 positions agree with TRBD1. Trimming cost V 4 bases and J 6 bases; bases outside gene matches: 8. The length of the CDR3 is 14 residues. Here the CDR3 reads CASSYGTGGGEQYF. The CDR3, as DNA: TGTGCCAGCAGTTACGGGACAGGAGGCGGCGAGCAGTACTTC.

The chain combines TRBV27 with TRBJ2-2; D is perhaps TRBD1 or TRBD2 (5 bases each). Trimming removed 6 bases at V and 2 bases at J, with 10 bases between. The length of the CDR3 is 14 residues. Germline CDR1 is MNHEY and CDR2 is SMNVEV (reference sequence). The CDR3 DNA is TGTGCCAGCAGGGGGACCCTAAACACCGGGGAGCTGTTTTTT. Its translation: CASRGTLNTGELFF.

The rearrangement joins TRBV10-2 to TRBJ1-5; 8 bases agree with TRBD1. The CDR3 is 15 amino acids. Germline CDR1 reads WSHSY; CDR2 reads SAAADI. With 7 bases clipped from V and 4 bases from J, the junction kept 9 bases outside the gene matches. CDR3 loop: CASTSSGQANQPQHF. The CDR3 region has the DNA TGCGCCAGCACCTCGTCGGGACAGGCGAATCAGCCCCAGCATTTT.

There are a few counts of this clonotype. DNA for the CDR3: TGTGCCAGCCGATTCCGGACTAGCGGAAAGCAAGATACGCAGTATTTT. This codes for CASRFRTSGKQDTQYF. The chain joins TRBV13 to TRBJ2-3, with 10 bases that match TRBD2. The V gene end was trimmed by 8 bases and the J gene end by 5 bases; junction bases not matched to a gene: 13. The V gene's germline CDR1 is PRHDT and CDR2 FYEKMQ (reference sequence). This CDR3 contains 16 residues.

The chain combines TRBV5-6 with TRBJ2-1; TRBD1 matches at 8 bases. This CDR3 is 15 amino acids long. V dropped 4 bases and J dropped 4; count of bases not matched to a gene: 7. Per the germline V gene, CDR1 is SGHDT and CDR2 is YYEEEE. The CDR3 sequence: CASSLDRANYNEQFF. CDR3 coding DNA: TGTGCCAGCAGCCTGGACAGGGCGAATTACAATGAGCAGTTCTTC.

V and J are TRBV11-2 and TRBJ2-5; D unresolved. CDR1 and CDR2 from the germline V gene are SGHAT and FQNNGV. This CDR3 has 14 amino acids. V lost 3 bases and J 3 bases, leaving 11 bases between the germline ends. The CDR3 DNA reads TGTGCCAGCAGCTTCGGCAATGGGAAAGAGACCCAGTACTTC. Amino acids: CASSFGNGKETQYF.

This rearrangement joins TRBV7-2 to TRBJ1-5; D gene uncertain. The CDR3 spans 12 residues. In germline, CDR1 is SGHTA, CDR2 FQGNSA. With 1 base removed from V and 4 bases from J, the gap between germline ends came to 2 bases. The CDR3: CASSLGNQPQHF. In nucleotides, the CDR3 is TGTGCCAGCAGCTTAGGGAATCAGCCCCAGCATTTT.

This clonotype showed up just a few times. CDR3 bases: TGTGCCAGCAGCTTAGCCCCCGGGGAGCGCGAAAAACTGTTTTTT. This encodes CASSLAPGEREKLFF. This chain uses TRBV7-6 with TRBJ1-4, with unresolved D. V gave up 0 bases and J gave up 8 bases, with 13 bases separating them. CDR1 and CDR2 (germline): SGHVS, FNYEAQ. This CDR3 has 15 amino acids.

V is TRBV5-5 and J is TRBJ2-7, with TRBD2 identical over 13 bases. With V trimmed by 2 bases and J by 3 bases, 11 bases remained unmatched. This CDR3 has 18 amino acids. Germline lookup yields CDR1 SGHKS and CDR2 YYEKEE (reference sequence). Written as DNA, the CDR3 is TGTGCCAGCAGCTTAGCAACACTGGGACTAGCGGGACACTACGAGCAGTACTTC. Its protein product is CASSLATLGLAGHYEQYF.

A few counts support this clonotype. At one end the junction does not follow the germline gene, possibly because of a read error. This sequence joins TRBV18 and TRBJ1-3, with 7 bases aligning to TRBD1. CDR1 is KGHSH and CDR2 is LQKENI in the germline V gene. The CDR3 contains 15 residues. The DNA for the CDR3 is TGTGCCAGCTCACCACGACAGGGCTCTGAAAACACCATATATTTT. This translates into CASSPRQGSENTIYF.

The chain is built from TRBV4-3 and TRBJ1-1; no clear D gene. CDR1 and CDR2 (germline): LGHNA, YSLEER. This CDR3 is built from 17 residues. Trimming removed 0 bases at V and 0 bases at J, with 14 bases between. The CDR3 loop reads CASSQDQRRRVNTEAFF. The CDR3 nucleotides read TGCGCCAGCAGCCAAGATCAGCGCAGGAGGGTGAACACTGAAGCTTTCTTT.

This clonotype has more than one count but fewer than ten. The chain recombines TRBV7-9 with TRBJ2-1; 8 bases map to TRBD2. CDR1 is SEHNR, CDR2 FQNEAQ, per germline (reference sequence). The CDR3 consists of 16 residues. The V gene end was trimmed by 5 bases and the J gene end by 0 bases; junction bases not matched to a gene: 6. The CDR3 region is CASSVTSGVSYNEQFF. The CDR3 DNA reads TGTGCCAGCAGCGTTACTAGCGGTGTCTCCTACAATGAGCAGTTCTTC.

This clonotype came up many times. The J gene is TRBJ1-1, the V gene TRBV6-2 or TRBV6-3; D unresolved. CDR1 and CDR2 (germline): MNHEY, SVGEGT. The V end lost 5 bases, the J end lost 6 bases, and 13 bases lay between the germline ends. The CDR3 consists of 13 residues. Here the CDR3 reads CASSTAGISEAFF. For the CDR3, the DNA is TGTGCCAGCAGTACCGCTGGGATATCTGAAGCTTTCTTT.

The CDR3 coding sequence is TGTGCCAGCAGTTACTCGGTAGAGCGTTACAATGAGCAGTTCTTC. Protein sequence: CASSYSVERYNEQFF. The chain combines TRBV6-5 with TRBJ2-1; D gene unclear. Germline V lookup: CDR1 MNHEY, CDR2 SVGAGI. Trimming took off 0 bases at V and 4 bases at J, with 10 bases between the two ends. The CDR3 extends over 15 amino acids.

The chain's CDR3 is CASRLQDSGANVLTF. CDR3 nucleotides: TGCGCCAGCAGACTACAGGACTCTGGGGCCAACGTCCTGACTTTC. This chain uses TRBV10-2 with TRBJ2-6; possibly TRBD1 for D (5 bases). The CDR3 has 15 amino acids. The V end lost 6 bases, the J end lost 0 bases, and 9 bases lay between the germline ends. The germline gives CDR1 WSHSY, CDR2 SAAADI.

The chain is built from TRBV6-8 and TRBJ2-6; no reliable D call. V lost 0 bases and J lost 5, with 11 bases in between. This CDR3 has 16 residues. CDR1 and CDR2 from the germline V gene are MNHGY and SAAAGT. DNA for the CDR3: TGTGCCAGCAGTTACTCGAAAGGTGGCTGGGCCAACGTCCTGACTTTC. It specifies CASSYSKGGWANVLTF.

The chain uses TRBV29-1 and TRBJ2-7; TRBD2 matches at 8 bases. From germline, CDR1 is SQVTM and CDR2 ANQGSEA. V trimming: 4 bases; J trimming: 3 bases; junction bases outside the gene matches: 2. The CDR3 loop spans 12 amino acids. In nucleotides, the CDR3 is TGCAGCGTTGTGGCGGGAGGCTACGAGCAGTACTTC. Its translation is CSVVAGGYEQYF.

This clonotype rates as medium-sized. The CDR3 here is CASTFTSTYTGELFF. Here the CDR3 DNA reads TGTGCCAGCACCTTTACCTCAACGTACACCGGGGAGCTGTTTTTT. J is TRBJ2-2 and V is TRBV28; no clear D gene. Germline values: CDR1 MDHEN, CDR2 SYDVKM. This CDR3 spans 15 amino acids. Trimming stripped 7 bases from V and 3 bases from J, with 15 bases between.